This T cell receptor (beta chain) stems from a study of tumor-infiltrating lymphocytes in primary liver carcinoma. Looking at the study overall: Regardless of tissue type, samples showed similar yields of roughly 3.65 to 8 million productive TCRbeta reads.

Note on this clonotype: Mismatch with germline at one junction end may stem from a read error.

Unsorted bulk tissue, about 17-33 mg of it, served as the source for co-extraction of RNA and DNA. The germline V gene has CDR1 MDHEN and CDR2 SYDVKM. This CDR3 comprises 14 residues. The investigators made TCR beta cDNA from about 500 ng total RNA, using a constant-region primer. Sequencing libraries for TCR beta derived from three nested multiplex PCR rounds that used slightly modified ARM-PCR. The first two PCR rounds, approximately 11 cycles each, used TRBV1-TRBV30 forward primers and a C-beta reverse primer. TCRdb re-called the multiplex PCR reads through MiXCR, storing one row per CDR3 protein. The repertoire holds roughly 86,000 distinct CDR3 sequences, with less than 70% as singletons.

The receptor was derived from a man between 40 and 49 years old with primary liver carcinoma and hepatitis B virus infection. The J gene is TRBJ1-1, the V gene TRBV28; D is perhaps TRBD1 (5 bases). The sample was tumor-adjacent normal liver tissue. CDR3 DNA: TGTGCCAGCAGTTTTACAGGCATGAACACTGAAGTTTTCTTT. Its protein is CASSFTGMNTEVFF.